Sequencing of this T cell receptor beta chain was carried out in a study of cytomegalovirus exposure and HLA in healthy donors (TCRdb year 2017). Background on the whole study: According to an earlier analysis of 550 to 700 of the donors, about 170 million T cells yielded over 90 million unique TCR beta sequences and approximately 280 Gb of sequence data. An early release that covered fewer than 800 HLA-typed donors contained around 300 gigabases of sequencing data and around 85 million unique TCR sequences. Among the roughly 380 genotyped donors, around 79% belonged to the genetic ancestry cluster associated with self-reported Caucasian donors. The study was designed to test whether signatures of past pathogen exposure could be identified by cataloging public T cell receptors. The T cell repertoires of 666 subjects were profiled by immunosequencing and related to cytomegalovirus serostatus. Along with the roughly 670-subject first cohort, a separate validation cohort of about 110 different subjects was used. To predict cytomegalovirus infection status, the study brought together high-throughput TCR immunosequencing, statistical association of individual TCRs with disease status, and machine learning. In a later analysis, previously published TCR beta repertoires from more than 500 donors were re-analyzed and high-resolution HLA genotyping was added so that TCR occurrence patterns could be studied. Rather than using new phenotypic data, the later analysis identified candidate immune exposures from TCR beta sequences and from how often those sequences occurred across donors. An earlier analysis of nearly 600 of the donors applied high-throughput TCR beta sequencing to assess whether each TCR beta V gene segment acted as functional or pseudogenic. Alongside the repertoire data, information on donor age, sex, ethnicity and CMV serostatus was compiled. Genome-wide SNP genotypes for about 55% of the 666 donors were used in a later genetic analysis, which treated that subset as a discovery cohort. All discovery cohort repertoires had been generated on a single sequencing platform. HLA typing included class I and class II loci at four-digit resolution. Typing coverage differed by locus: A, B, C, DRB1 and DQB1 were typed in about 629-640 donors, DQA1 in about 560, DPA1 in 600 to 610, and DPB1 in 400 to 490. Four or five DR-DQ haplotypes were treated as single units for association and clustering because of strong linkage in the cohort. Among some 410 genotyped donors of the cohort, an average of about 240,000 unique TCR beta nucleotide sequences were sequenced per donor, about a sixth of them non-productive. Results and caveats for the whole study, not just this receptor: V-gene and J-gene trimming of TCR beta chains was associated with a missense DCLRE1C variant in a later genetic analysis, and the association was replicated in an independent cohort. Correlated functional status among segregating V segments might reflect linkage disequilibrium, but an unknown experimental factor could not be ruled out. About 15 rarely observed V segments, including chromosome 9 orphons, were excluded from the earlier analysis of some 590 of the donors because counts were too low. In vitro tests confirmed that three of the cytomegalovirus-associated TCR beta chains recognize cytomegalovirus antigens. In a later genetic analysis, fewer N-insertions in productive TCRs were reported among donors in an Asian-associated ancestry cluster than the approximately 670-donor mean. Some IMGT-functional V segments, including TRBV6-2 and TRBV6-3, could not be distinguished by the 87-base-pair reads and were therefore excluded. Roughly uniform sequencing depth across donors was assumed in presence/absence analyses, although this assumption may not hold. In a later analysis, TCR association rates were found to vary across HLA loci, with the most associated TCRs seen for DRB1 alleles and the fewest for HLA-C alleles. A cluster of highly shared sequence variants was judged likely to be a technical artifact of the sequencing pipeline. Broadly in line with IMGT annotations, most TCR beta V segments showed up in productive rearrangements about 90% or about 30% of the time in an earlier analysis of some 590 of the donors. Immune exposure information for the cohort was limited to CMV serostatus. When HLA alleles, especially DR and DQ, strongly co-occurred, TCR associations were difficult to assign to individual alleles. In this cohort, only TCR beta chains were sequenced, and detectable features were limited by the absence of alpha or paired-chain data. Specific HLA alleles were associated with 15,000 to 20,000 TCR beta sequences at a false discovery rate of 0.05 in a later analysis. HLA typing was unavailable for some donors at each locus, so association tests used only the typed subset. A further reported finding was that TCR beta sequences accurately predicted the HLA-A and HLA-B alleles for most subjects in the first cohort. In a later analysis, HLA-associated TCR beta chains showed more clonal expansion and lower generation probabilities than non-associated chains that were equally common. Most TCR sequences were observed very rarely across donors, whereas some public TCRs were present in many individuals. It was suggested by the authors that the approach could potentially be generalized to other disease states and immunological phenotypes. In both the original and validation cohorts, the classifier was reported to diagnose cytomegalovirus status with high specificity and sensitivity. According to a later analysis, parvovirus B19, influenza, CMV and Epstein-Barr virus appeared linked to several top co-occurrence clusters. Most CMV-associated TCR beta chains appeared to be HLA-restricted in a later analysis, and the HLA associations seemed to be driven largely by CMV exposure. The study gave a list of about 170 TCR beta chains associated with cytomegalovirus.

Library construction relied on the immunoSEQ multiplex PCR assay. The multiplex PCR relied on a mix of 60 forward primers for TCR Vbeta segments and 13 reverse primers for TCR Jbeta segments. Amplification of the CDR3 region of rearranged TCR beta genes was performed with a multiplex PCR assay on genomic DNA. Amplified TCR beta libraries were sequenced as 87-base-pair reads on the Illumina HiSeq System. In the paper's pipeline: Across the roughly 600 repertoires, a later analysis counted 80 million or so unique TCR beta chains, around 10 million of which were shared by at least two donors. To remove PCR and sequencing errors, raw reads were error-corrected and collapsed into unique sequences using a nearest-neighbor algorithm that merged closely related sequences. CDR3 sequences were aligned to IMGT reference sequences to assign V, D and J gene segments. For a sequence to be retained, a match of at least six nucleotides was required to both a V gene segment and a J gene segment. A rearrangement was called productive if the CDR3 had no stop codons and remained in frame with V and J, and every other rearrangement was called non-productive. Following IMGT convention, CDR3 was defined as the stretch from the second conserved V-encoded cysteine to the conserved J-encoded phenylalanine. In an earlier analysis of roughly 580 of the donors, sequences lacking an unambiguous match to a single V gene segment were excluded. An earlier analysis of several hundred of the donors called V segments functional above 56.7% productive rearrangements and segregating when the between-donor standard deviation exceeded 5%. To diagnose cytomegalovirus status from the catalog of TCR beta chain sequences, a statistical classification framework was built. V and J gene assignment, in a later analysis, came from comparing TCR nucleotide sequences with IMGT/GENE-DB human TR gene sequences. A later analysis assigned CDR3 sequences and most-parsimonious VDJ recombination scenarios with the TCRdist pipeline. A later analysis defined each TCR beta chain by its CDR3 amino acid sequence plus V-gene family, and excluded reads lacking a unique V-gene family. As a way to deal with suspected cross-contamination and a sequencing artifact, a later analysis dropped hundreds of nucleotide sequences that were highly shared and had low generation probability. For each public chain, a later analysis derived a clonal expansion index from normalized ranks of inferred template counts within each repertoire. In a later analysis, generation probabilities were computed with a VDJ recombination model fitted to out-of-frame rearrangements, and the resulting probabilities were checked against IGoR. A later analysis scored TCR-TCR, TCR-HLA and TCR-CMV co-occurrence with hypergeometric tests, applying a repertoire-size bias correction to TCR pairs. A later analysis estimated false discovery rates by permuting HLA or CMV assignments 20 times. A later analysis grouped co-occurring TCRs with DBSCAN, adding TCRdist sequence similarity when clustering within HLA-allele-positive subsets. Co-occurrence clustering excluded repertoires with fewer than 30,000 or more than 120,000 public chains, plus five with anomalous nucleotide sharing. This immuneACCESS table, as held by TCRdb, lists in-frame sequences with V and J called but not all clones. Of the missing ones, under half trace to an unresolved V gene in checked studies; the others have no known cause. The V and J calls and clone size were taken over from that table, and D and trimming were inferred from the DNA. A total of about 140,000 clones appear in this sample, about 80% of them only once. Clones ranked in the top ten supply less than 2% of the sample.

The table lists this clone with a count of one. Its specific antigen is unknown. There are no base qualities to consult, and no much larger clone falls within one base. The cohort was made up of 500 to 800 healthy bone marrow donors. Cohort members were all nominally healthy when sampled, although unrecorded immune exposures were likely present. The donor tested CMV seronegative, placing the donor among the roughly 400 seronegative members of the cohort. Each donor provided a peripheral blood sample, and peripheral blood mononuclear cells were used for TCR beta sequencing. The Qiagen DNeasy Blood Extraction Kit was used to extract genomic DNA from the blood cell samples. Its CDR3 holds 17 amino acids, cysteine through phenylalanine. Only CDR3 DNA remains: 51 bases, in frame from the first base. The trim is 0 bases for V and 0 bases for J, with a gap of 12 bases between the germline ends. The CDR1 and CDR2 encoded by the germline V gene are LGHNA and YNFKEQ.

The origin of this receptor is a woman in her thirties or forties in good health and CMV-seronegative. Sequencing was done on a sample of PBMCs. This chain is built from TRBV4-2 and TRBJ2-1; the D gene is perhaps TRBD2, on 5 matching bases. The nucleotides are TGTGCCAGCAGCCAAGATCCAGCGGAGAGCTCCTACAATGAGCAGTTCTTC. This codes for CASSQDPAESSYNEQFF.